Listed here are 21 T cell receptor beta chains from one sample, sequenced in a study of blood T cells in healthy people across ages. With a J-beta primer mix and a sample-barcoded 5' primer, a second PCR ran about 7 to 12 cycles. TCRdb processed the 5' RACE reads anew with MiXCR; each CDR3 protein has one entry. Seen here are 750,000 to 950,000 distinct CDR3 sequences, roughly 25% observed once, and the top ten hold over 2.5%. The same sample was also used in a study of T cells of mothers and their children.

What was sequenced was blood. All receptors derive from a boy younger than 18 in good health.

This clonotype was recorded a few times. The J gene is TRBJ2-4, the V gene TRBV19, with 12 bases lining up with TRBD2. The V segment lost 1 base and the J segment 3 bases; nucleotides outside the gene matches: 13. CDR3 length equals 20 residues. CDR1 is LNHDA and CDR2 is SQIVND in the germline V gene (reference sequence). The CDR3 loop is CASSIGETSGGTTYKNIQYF. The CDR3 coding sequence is TGTGCCAGTAGTATAGGGGAAACTAGCGGGGGGACTACCTACAAAAACATTCAGTACTTC.

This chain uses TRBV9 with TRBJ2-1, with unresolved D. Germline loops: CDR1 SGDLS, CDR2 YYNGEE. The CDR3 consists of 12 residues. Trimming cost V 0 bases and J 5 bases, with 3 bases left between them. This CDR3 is CASSVDDNEQFF. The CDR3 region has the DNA TGTGCCAGCAGCGTAGATGACAATGAGCAGTTCTTC.

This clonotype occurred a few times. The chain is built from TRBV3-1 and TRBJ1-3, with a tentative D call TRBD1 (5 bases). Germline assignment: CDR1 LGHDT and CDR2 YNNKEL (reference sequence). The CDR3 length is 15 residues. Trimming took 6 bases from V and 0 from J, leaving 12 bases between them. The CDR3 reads CASSSGVYSGNTIYF. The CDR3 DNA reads TGTGCCAGCAGTTCGGGGGTCTACTCTGGAAACACCATATATTTT.

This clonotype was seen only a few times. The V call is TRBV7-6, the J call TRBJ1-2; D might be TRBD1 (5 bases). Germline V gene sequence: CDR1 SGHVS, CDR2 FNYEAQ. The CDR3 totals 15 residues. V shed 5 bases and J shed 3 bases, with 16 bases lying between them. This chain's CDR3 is CASSPRTGTYYGYTF. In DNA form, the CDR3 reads TGTGCCAGCAGCCCACGGACGGGGACCTACTATGGCTACACCTTC.

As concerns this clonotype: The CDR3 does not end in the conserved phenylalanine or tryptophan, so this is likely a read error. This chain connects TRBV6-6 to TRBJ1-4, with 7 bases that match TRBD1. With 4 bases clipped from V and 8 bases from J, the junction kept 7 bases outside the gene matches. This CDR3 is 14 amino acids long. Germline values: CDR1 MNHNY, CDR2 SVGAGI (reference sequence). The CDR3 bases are TGTGCCAGCAGTTCGGCAGGGGGGGACGAAAAACTGTTTCTT. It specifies CASSSAGGDEKLFL.

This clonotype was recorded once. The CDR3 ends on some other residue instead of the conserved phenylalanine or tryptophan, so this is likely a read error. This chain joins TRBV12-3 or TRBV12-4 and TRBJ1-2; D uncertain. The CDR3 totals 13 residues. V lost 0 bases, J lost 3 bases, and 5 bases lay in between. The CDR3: CASSLAQDYGYTL. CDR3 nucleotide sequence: TGTGCCAGCAGTTTAGCCCAGGACTATGGCTACACCCTC.

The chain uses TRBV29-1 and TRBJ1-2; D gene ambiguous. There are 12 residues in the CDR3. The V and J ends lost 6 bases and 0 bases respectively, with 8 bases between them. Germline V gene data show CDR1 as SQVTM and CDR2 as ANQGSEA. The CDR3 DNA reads TGCAGCGTCCTAGATACTAACTATGGCTACACCTTC. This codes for CSVLDTNYGYTF.

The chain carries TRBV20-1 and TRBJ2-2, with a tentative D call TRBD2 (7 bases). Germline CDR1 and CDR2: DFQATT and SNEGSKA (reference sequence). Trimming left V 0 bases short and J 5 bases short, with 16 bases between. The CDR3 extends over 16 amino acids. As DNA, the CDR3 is TGCAGTGCTAGAGATGCCGGGGGGCGAGGGACCGGGGAGCTGTTTTTT. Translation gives CSARDAGGRGTGELFF.

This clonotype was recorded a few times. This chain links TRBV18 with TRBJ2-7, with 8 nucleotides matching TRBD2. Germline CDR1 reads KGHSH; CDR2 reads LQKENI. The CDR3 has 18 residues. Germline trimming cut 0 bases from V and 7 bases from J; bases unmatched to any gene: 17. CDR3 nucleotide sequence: TGTGCCAGCTCACCACCGGAGGTGGCAGCGGGGGTCTCAAGGGAGCAGTACTTC. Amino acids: CASSPPEVAAGVSREQYF.

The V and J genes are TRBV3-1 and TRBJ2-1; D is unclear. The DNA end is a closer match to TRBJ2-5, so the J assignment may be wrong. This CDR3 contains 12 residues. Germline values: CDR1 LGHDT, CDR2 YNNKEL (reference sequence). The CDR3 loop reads CACGRLQETQYF. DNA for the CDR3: TGTGCCTGCGGTAGGTTACAAGAGACCCAGTACTTC.

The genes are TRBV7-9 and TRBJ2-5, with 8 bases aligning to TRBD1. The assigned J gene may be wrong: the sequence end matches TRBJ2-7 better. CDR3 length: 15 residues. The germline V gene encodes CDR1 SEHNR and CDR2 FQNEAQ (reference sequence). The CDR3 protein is CASSLAGTGPPEQYF. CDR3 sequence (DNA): TGTGCCAGCAGCTTAGCCGGGACAGGACCTCCCGAGCAGTACTTC.

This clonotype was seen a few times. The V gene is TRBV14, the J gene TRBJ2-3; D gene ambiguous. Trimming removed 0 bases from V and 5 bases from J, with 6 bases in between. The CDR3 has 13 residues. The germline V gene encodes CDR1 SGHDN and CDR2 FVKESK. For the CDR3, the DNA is TGTGCCAGCAGCCAAGAGTTGGGAGATACGCAGTATTTT. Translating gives CASSQELGDTQYF.

The DNA for the CDR3 is TGTGCCAGCGTGGGGGGTCTCGAGCAGTACTTC. The encoded protein is CASVGGLEQYF. The V and J genes are TRBV28 and TRBJ2-7, with D perhaps TRBD2 (6 bases). The CDR3 is made up of 11 amino acids. V was pared by 8 bases and J by 6 bases, with 11 bases between. The germline CDR1 and CDR2 sequences are MDHEN and SYDVKM. Using reference TRBV28 and TRBJ2-7 for the parts outside the CDR3, the full variable domain is DVKVTQSSRYLVKRTGEKVFLECVQDMDHENMFWYRQDPGLGLRLIYFSYDVKMKEKGDIPEGYSVSREKKERFSLILESASTNQTSMYLCASVGGLEQYFGPGTRLTVT.

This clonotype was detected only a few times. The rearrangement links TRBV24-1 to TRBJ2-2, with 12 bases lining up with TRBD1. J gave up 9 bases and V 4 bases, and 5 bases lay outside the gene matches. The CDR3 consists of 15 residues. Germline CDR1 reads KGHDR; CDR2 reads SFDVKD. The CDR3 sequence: CATSDPGQGARELFF. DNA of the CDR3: TGTGCCACCAGTGACCCGGGACAGGGGGCCCGGGAGCTGTTTTTT.

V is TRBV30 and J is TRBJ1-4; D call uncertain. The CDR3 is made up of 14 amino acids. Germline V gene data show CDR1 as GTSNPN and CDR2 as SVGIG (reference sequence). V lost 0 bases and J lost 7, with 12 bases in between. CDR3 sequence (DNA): TGTGCCTGGAGTGTAAACCCTGGAAGTGAAAAACTGTTTTTT. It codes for CAWSVNPGSEKLFF.

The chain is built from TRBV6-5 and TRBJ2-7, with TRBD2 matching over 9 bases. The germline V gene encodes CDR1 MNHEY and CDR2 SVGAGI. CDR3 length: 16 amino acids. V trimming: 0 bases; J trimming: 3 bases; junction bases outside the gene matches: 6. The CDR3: CASSYSVSGGNYEQYF. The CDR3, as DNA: TGTGCCAGCAGTTACTCGGTTAGCGGGGGCAACTACGAGCAGTACTTC.

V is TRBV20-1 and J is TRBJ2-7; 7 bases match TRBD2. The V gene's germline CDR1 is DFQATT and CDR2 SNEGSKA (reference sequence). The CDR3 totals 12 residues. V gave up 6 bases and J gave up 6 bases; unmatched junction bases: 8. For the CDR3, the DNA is TGCAGTGCCTCTCTACCGGGGGGCGAGCAGTACTTC. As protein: CSASLPGGEQYF.

CDR3 residues: CASSYAWTGQETQYF. In nucleotides, the CDR3 is TGTGCCAGCAGTTACGCATGGACAGGTCAAGAGACCCAGTACTTC. The chain joins TRBV6-5 to TRBJ2-5; 7 positions match TRBD1. Germline V CDR1 and CDR2: MNHEY, SVGAGI. V gave up 2 bases and J gave up 2 bases; unmatched junction bases: 5. The length of the CDR3 is 15 residues.

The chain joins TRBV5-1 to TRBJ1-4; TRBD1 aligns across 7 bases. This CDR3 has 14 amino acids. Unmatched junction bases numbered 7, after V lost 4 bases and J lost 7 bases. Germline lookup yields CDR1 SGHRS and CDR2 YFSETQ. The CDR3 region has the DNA TGCGCCAGCAGCCCGACAGGGTTGACTGAAAAACTGTTTTTT. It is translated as CASSPTGLTEKLFF.

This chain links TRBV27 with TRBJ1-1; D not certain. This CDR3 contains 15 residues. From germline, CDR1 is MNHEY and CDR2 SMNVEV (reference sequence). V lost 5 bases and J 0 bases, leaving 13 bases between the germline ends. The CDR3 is CASSDSGGMNTEAFF. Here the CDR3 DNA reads TGTGCCAGCAGTGACTCGGGCGGAATGAACACTGAAGCTTTCTTT.

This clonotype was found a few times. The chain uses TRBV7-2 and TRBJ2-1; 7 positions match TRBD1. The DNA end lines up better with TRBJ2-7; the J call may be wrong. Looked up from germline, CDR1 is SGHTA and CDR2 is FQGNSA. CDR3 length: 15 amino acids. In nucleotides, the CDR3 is TGTGCCAGCAGCTCTAGTCGGGACAGAGCCTACGAGCAGTACTTC. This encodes CASSSSRDRAYEQYF.